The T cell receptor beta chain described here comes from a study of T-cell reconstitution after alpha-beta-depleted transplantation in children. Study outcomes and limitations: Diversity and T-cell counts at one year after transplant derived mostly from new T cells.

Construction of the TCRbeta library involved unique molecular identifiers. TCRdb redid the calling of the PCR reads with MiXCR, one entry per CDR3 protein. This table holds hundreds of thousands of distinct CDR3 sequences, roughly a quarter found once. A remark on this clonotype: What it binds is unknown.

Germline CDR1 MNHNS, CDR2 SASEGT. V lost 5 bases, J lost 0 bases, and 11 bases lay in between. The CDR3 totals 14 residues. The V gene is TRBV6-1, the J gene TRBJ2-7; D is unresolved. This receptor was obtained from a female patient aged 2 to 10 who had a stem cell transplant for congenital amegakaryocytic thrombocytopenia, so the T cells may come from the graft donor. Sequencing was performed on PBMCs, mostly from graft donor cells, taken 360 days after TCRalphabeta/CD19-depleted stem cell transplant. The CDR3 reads CASSRWDDSYEQYF. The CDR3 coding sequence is TGTGCCAGCAGTCGATGGGATGACTCCTACGAGCAGTACTTC.